These 12 T cell receptor beta chains share one sample of origin, sequenced in a study of cytomegalovirus exposure and HLA in healthy donors. In the PCR, 60 Vbeta and 13 Jbeta primers were used. The table came from immunoSEQ multiplex PCR; TCRdb's copy has only in-frame clones and leaves some out. The sample shows about 180,000 clones, 80% of them seen only once. Sequencing was performed on PBMCs. The receptors derive from a girl aged 10 to 17 in good health and CMV-seropositive.

The chain combines TRBV7-9 with TRBJ2-1, with a possible D match to TRBD2 (5 bases). Germline CDR1 is SEHNR and CDR2 is FQNEAQ (reference sequence). Trimming pared 5 bases from V and 7 bases from J, leaving 12 bases between. CDR3 length: 13 amino acids. CDR3 DNA sequence: TGTGCCAGCAGCCTTGGAGTAGCGAATGAGCAGTTCTTC. Residues: CASSLGVANEQFF.

The chain combines TRBV27 with TRBJ2-2; 7 bases align to TRBD2. The CDR3 has 16 amino acids. The V gene's germline CDR1 is MNHEY and CDR2 SMNVEV (reference sequence). The V and J ends lost 6 bases and 6 bases, in that order; junction bases with no gene match: 13. CDR3 region: CASSPSWGGRSGELFF. The CDR3 region has the DNA TGTGCCAGCAGCCCATCTTGGGGGGGGAGGTCCGGGGAGCTGTTTTTT.

This clone turned up a few times. V usage is TRBV6-1 and J usage is TRBJ1-1; D possibly corresponds to TRBD1 (5 bases). Germline V gene sequence: CDR1 MNHNS, CDR2 SASEGT. Between the trimmed V and J ends, which lost 7 bases and 11 bases, there was a span of 14 bases. This CDR3 region has 11 residues. The CDR3 sequence: CASKTRNRAFF. The DNA of the CDR3 is TGTGCCAGCAAGACACGTAACAGGGCTTTCTTT.

The chain recombines TRBV7-6 with TRBJ2-1; 10 bases are shared with TRBD2. CDR3 length: 17 residues. CDR1 SGHVS and CDR2 FNYEAQ come from the germline V gene. J gave up 4 bases and V 0 bases, and 6 bases lay outside the gene matches. This chain's CDR3 is CASSLASGTSEYNEQFF. CDR3 in DNA: TGTGCCAGCAGCTTAGCGTCCGGGACTAGCGAATACAATGAGCAGTTCTTC.

The chain links TRBV7-8 to TRBJ2-7; 7 nucleotides agree with TRBD2. This CDR3 is built from 19 residues. Trimming removed 1 base from V and 0 bases from J; junction bases left unmatched: 15. Germline CDR1 is SGHVS and CDR2 is FQNEAQ. CDR3 region: CASSLGPRLYSGVSYEQYF. DNA of the CDR3: TGTGCCAGCAGCTTAGGGCCCCGACTATACAGCGGGGTCTCCTACGAGCAGTACTTC. Full variable domain (outside the CDR3, taken from reference TRBV7-8 and TRBJ2-7): GAGVSQSPRYKVAKRGQDVALRCDPISGHVSLFWYQQALGQGPEFLTYFQNEAQLDKSGLPSDRFFAERPEGSVSTLKIQRTQQEDSAVYLCASSLGPRLYSGVSYEQYFGPGTRLTVT.

The chain's CDR3 is CSTYFNYGYTF. CDR3 coding DNA: TGCAGTACTTACTTCAACTATGGCTACACCTTC. This chain joins TRBV20-1 and TRBJ1-2, with no clear D. Germline lookup yields CDR1 DFQATT and CDR2 SNEGSKA (reference sequence). V was shortened by 8 bases and J by 2 bases, with 9 bases between the two germline ends. The CDR3 spans 11 residues.

This clone was detected once. The gene calls are TRBV6-1 and TRBJ1-5, with D perhaps TRBD1 (6 bases). The ends were cut back, 6 bases at V and 7 bases at J, with 16 bases in the middle. The length of the CDR3 is 14 residues. CDR1 MNHNS and CDR2 SASEGT come from the germline V gene. CDR3 in amino acids: CASRLIRGGQPQHF. For the CDR3, the DNA is TGTGCCAGCAGACTTATCAGGGGCGGCCAGCCCCAGCATTTT.

CDR3 DNA: TGCGCCAGCAGCCAAGATTGGAGGGGTGGTGAAAAACTGTTTTTT. It yields the protein CASSQDWRGGEKLFF. The J gene is TRBJ1-4, the V gene TRBV4-3, with a weak D call TRBD1 (5 bases). The CDR3 contains 15 residues. The ends were cut back, 0 bases at V and 7 bases at J, with 12 bases in the middle. Per the germline V gene, CDR1 is LGHNA and CDR2 is YSLEER.

The V gene is TRBV2, the J gene TRBJ1-2, with D possibly being TRBD1 (6 bases). Germline V CDR1 and CDR2: SNHLY, FYNNEI. The length of the CDR3 is 16 residues. Trimming stripped 2 bases from V and 3 bases from J, with 16 bases between. CDR3 region: CASSEIWGREDYGYTF. CDR3 in DNA: TGTGCCAGCAGTGAAATTTGGGGGCGGGAGGACTATGGCTACACCTTC.

The chain uses TRBV2 and TRBJ2-7; weak D call: TRBD1 (6 bases). The V end was cut by 6 bases, the J end by 0 bases, with 15 bases between. The germline CDR1 and CDR2 sequences are SNHLY and FYNNEI. The CDR3 is 15 amino acids. CDR3 protein: CASSYPRDTSYEQYF. CDR3 DNA: TGTGCCAGCAGCTACCCCCGGGACACCTCCTACGAGCAGTACTTC.

The chain is built from TRBV10-3 and TRBJ1-5, with D possibly being TRBD1 (5 bases). The CDR3 loop spans 14 amino acids. Trimming pared 4 bases from V and 4 bases from J, leaving 11 bases between. The germline gives CDR1 ENHRY, CDR2 SYGVKD. Written as DNA, the CDR3 is TGTGCCATCAGTGGGAAACAGGAGAATCAGCCCCAGCATTTT. Translated: CAISGKQENQPQHF.

This clone has more than one count but fewer than ten. J is TRBJ2-7 and V is TRBV5-6; TRBD1 agrees at 12 bases. The CDR3 has 14 residues. CDR1 is SGHDT and CDR2 is YYEEEE in the germline V gene. The trim removed 3 bases at V and 7 bases at J, leaving 5 bases unmatched. Here the CDR3 reads CASSWGQGAWEQYF. The CDR3 DNA reads as TGTGCCAGCAGCTGGGGACAGGGGGCCTGGGAGCAGTACTTC. Complete variable domain (other parts from reference TRBV5-6 and TRBJ2-7): DAGVTQSPTHLIKTRGQQVTLRCSPKSGHDTVSWYQQALGQGPQFIFQYYEEEERQRGNFPDRFSGHQFPNYSSELNVNALLLGDSALYLCASSWGQGAWEQYFGPGTRLTVT.